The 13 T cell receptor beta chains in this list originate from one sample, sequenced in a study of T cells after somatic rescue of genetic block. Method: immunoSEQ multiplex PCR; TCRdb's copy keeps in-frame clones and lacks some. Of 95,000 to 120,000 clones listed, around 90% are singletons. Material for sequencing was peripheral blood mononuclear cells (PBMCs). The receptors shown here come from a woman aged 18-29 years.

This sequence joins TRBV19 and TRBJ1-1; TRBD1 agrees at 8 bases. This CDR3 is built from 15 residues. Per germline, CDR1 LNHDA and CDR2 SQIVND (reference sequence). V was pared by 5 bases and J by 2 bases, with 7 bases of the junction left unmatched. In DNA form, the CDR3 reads TGTGCCAGTAGTCGGACAGGGAGGGGTAACACTGAAGCTTTCTTT. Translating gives CASSRTGRGNTEAFF.

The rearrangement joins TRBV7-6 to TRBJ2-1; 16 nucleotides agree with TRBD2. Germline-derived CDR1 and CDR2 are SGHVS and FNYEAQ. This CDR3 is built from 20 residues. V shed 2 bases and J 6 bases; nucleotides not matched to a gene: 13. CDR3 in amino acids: CASSLQAGTSGGAFVNEQFF. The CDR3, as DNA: TGTGCCAGCAGCTTACAAGCCGGGACTAGCGGGGGGGCCTTTGTCAATGAGCAGTTCTTC. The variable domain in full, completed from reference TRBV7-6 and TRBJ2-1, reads GAGVSQSPRYKVTKRGQDVALRCDPISGHVSLYWYRQALGQGPEFLTYFNYEAQQDKSGLPNDRFSAERPEGSISTLTIQRTEQRDSAMYRCASSLQAGTSGGAFVNEQFFGPGTRLTVL.

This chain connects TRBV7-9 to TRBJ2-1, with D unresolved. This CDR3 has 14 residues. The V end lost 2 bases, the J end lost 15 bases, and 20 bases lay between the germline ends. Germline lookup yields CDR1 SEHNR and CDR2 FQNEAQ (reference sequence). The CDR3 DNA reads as TGTGCCAGCAGCTTAACATCCGGGCCTCTGTATTGGTTCTTC. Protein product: CASSLTSGPLYWFF.

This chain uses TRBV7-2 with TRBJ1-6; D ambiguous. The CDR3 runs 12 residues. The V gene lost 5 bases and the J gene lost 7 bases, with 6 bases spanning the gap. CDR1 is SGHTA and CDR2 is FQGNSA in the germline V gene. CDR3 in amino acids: CASSARNSPLHF. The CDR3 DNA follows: TGTGCCAGCAGCGCTCGGAATTCACCCCTCCACTTT.

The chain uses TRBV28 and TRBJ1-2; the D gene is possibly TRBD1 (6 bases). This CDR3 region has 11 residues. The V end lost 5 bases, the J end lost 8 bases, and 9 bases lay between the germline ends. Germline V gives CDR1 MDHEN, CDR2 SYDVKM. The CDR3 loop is CASSGGRGYTF. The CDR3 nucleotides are TGTGCCAGCAGTGGGGGCCGCGGCTACACCTTC.

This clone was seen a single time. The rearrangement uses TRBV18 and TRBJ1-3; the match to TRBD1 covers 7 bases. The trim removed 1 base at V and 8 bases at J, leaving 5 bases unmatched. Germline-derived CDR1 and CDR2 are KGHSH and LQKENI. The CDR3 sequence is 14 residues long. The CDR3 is CASSPRTGEHTIYF. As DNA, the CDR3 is TGTGCCAGCTCACCACGCACAGGGGAACACACCATATATTTT.

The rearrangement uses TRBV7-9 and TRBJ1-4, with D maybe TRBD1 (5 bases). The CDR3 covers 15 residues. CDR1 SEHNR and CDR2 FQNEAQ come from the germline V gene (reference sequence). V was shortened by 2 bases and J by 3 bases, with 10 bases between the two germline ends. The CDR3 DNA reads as TGTGCCAGCAGCTTATCGGGGGAAGCTAATGAAAAACTGTTTTTT. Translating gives CASSLSGEANEKLFF.

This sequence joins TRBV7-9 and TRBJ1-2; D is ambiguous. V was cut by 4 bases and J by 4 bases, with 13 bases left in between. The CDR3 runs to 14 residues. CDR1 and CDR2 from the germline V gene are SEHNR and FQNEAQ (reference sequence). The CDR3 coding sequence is TGTGCCAGCAGCTCTCGAGCAGTAGGCTATGGCTACACCTTC. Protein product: CASSSRAVGYGYTF.

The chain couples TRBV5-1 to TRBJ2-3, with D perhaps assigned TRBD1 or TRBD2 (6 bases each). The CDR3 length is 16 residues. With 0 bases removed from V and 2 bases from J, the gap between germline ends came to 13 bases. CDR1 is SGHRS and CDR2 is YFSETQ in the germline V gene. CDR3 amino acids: CASSLGTGAFTDTQYF. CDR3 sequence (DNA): TGCGCCAGCAGCTTGGGAACGGGGGCATTCACAGATACGCAGTATTTT.

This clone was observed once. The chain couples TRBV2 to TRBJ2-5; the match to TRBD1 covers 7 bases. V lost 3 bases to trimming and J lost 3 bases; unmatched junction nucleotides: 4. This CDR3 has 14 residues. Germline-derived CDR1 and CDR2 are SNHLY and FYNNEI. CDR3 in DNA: TGTGCCAGCAGTGATGACAGGGTTGAAGAGACCCAGTACTTC. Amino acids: CASSDDRVEETQYF.

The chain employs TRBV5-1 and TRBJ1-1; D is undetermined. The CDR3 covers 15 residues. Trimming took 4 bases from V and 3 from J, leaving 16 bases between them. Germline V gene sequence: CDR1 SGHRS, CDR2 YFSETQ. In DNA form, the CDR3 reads TGCGCCAGCAGCCCCCCGGGCGCGTTTCACACTGAAGCTTTCTTT. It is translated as CASSPPGAFHTEAFF.

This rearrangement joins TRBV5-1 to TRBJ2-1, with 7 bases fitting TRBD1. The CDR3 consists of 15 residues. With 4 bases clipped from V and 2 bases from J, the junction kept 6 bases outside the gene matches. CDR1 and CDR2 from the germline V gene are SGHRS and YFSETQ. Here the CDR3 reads CASSVTGDPYNEQFF. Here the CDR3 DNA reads TGCGCCAGCAGCGTAACAGGGGACCCCTACAATGAGCAGTTCTTC. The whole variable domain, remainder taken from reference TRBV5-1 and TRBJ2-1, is KAGVTQTPRYLIKTRGQQVTLSCSPISGHRSVSWYQQTPGQGLQFLFEYFSETQRNKGNFPGRFSGRQFSNSRSEMNVSTLELGDSALYLCASSVTGDPYNEQFFGPGTRLTVL.

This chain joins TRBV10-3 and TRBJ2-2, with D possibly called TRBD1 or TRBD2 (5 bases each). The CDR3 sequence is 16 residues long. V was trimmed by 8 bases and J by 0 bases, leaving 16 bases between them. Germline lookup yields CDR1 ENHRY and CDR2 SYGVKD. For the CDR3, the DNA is TGTGCCATCGGATTGGGGACGGATCCGAACACCGGGGAGCTGTTTTTT. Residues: CAIGLGTDPNTGELFF.